This TCR beta chain was obtained from a study of cytomegalovirus exposure and HLA in healthy donors. The PCR contained 60 Vbeta and 13 Jbeta primers. Produced via immunoSEQ multiplex PCR; TCRdb's table is partial and in-frame only. The profile shows 75,000 to 95,000 clones, about 88% of them singletons. On this clone: The antigen remains unidentified.

Study findings and constraints: Per a later analysis, 15,000 to 20,000 TCR beta sequences showed association with HLA alleles at 0.05 false discovery rate. Highest at DRB1 and lowest at HLA-C, TCR association rates differed among HLA loci in a later analysis. The authors listed around 150 TCR beta chains as cytomegalovirus-associated. Researchers reportedly found TCR beta sequences accurately predicted most subjects' HLA-A and HLA-B alleles.

Germline CDR1 MDHEN, CDR2 SYDVKM. Trimming pared 5 bases from V and 4 bases from J, leaving 9 bases between. This CDR3 contains 14 residues. This receptor was taken from a man aged 18 to 30 in good health and CMV-seronegative. The rearrangement uses TRBV28 and TRBJ1-6, with D perhaps matching TRBD1 (6 bases). Sequenced input: PBMCs. CDR3: CASSGGQYNSPLHF. DNA for the CDR3: TGTGCCAGCAGTGGGGGACAATATAATTCACCCCTCCACTTT.